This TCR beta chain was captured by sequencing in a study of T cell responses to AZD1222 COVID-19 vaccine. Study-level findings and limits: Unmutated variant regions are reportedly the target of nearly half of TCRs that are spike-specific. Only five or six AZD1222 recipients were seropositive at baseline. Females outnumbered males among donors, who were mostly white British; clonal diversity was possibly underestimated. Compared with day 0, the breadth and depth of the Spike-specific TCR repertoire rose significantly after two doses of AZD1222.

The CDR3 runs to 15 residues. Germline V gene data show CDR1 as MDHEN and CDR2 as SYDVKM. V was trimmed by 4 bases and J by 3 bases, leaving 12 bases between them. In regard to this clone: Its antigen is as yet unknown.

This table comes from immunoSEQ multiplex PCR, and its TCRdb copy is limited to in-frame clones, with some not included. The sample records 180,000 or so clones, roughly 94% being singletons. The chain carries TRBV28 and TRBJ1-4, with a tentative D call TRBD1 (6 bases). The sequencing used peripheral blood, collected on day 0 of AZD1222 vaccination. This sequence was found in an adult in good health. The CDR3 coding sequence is TGTGCCAGCAGTTCTCAGGGGATACCTAATGAAAAACTGTTTTTT. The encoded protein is CASSSQGIPNEKLFF.